This T cell receptor (beta chain) is from a study of tumor-infiltrating lymphocytes in primary liver carcinoma. Looked up from germline, CDR1 is MNHNS and CDR2 is SASEGT. This CDR3 is built from 15 residues. Co-extracted RNA and DNA came from around 18-30 mg of unsorted bulk tissue. A constant-region primer served to make TCR beta cDNA from roughly 540 ng total RNA. It was through three nested multiplex PCR rounds of slightly modified ARM-PCR that TCR beta libraries arose. The first two PCR rounds, around 11 cycles each, used TRBV1-TRBV30 forward primers and a C-beta reverse primer. In TCRdb, the multiplex PCR reads were re-called with MiXCR into one record per CDR3 protein. The top ten hold 35% to 45% of the sample, which has more than 30,000 distinct CDR3 sequences, roughly 74% seen once.

The source of this sequence is a man aged 40-49 years with primary liver carcinoma and hepatitis B virus infection. The V and J genes are TRBV6-1 and TRBJ2-2, with D maybe TRBD1 (5 bases). Source material: tumor-adjacent normal liver tissue. The CDR3 sequence is CANSIEVGAPGELFF. The CDR3, as DNA: TGTGCTAACAGCATTGAGGTTGGGGCCCCCGGGGAGCTGTTTTTT.